These 17 T cell receptor beta chains share one sample of origin, sequenced in a study of blood T cells in healthy people across ages. A second PCR of roughly 6 to 12 cycles used a sample-barcoded 5' primer and a J-beta primer mix. From the 5' RACE reads, TCRdb called clonotypes with MiXCR, one entry per CDR3 protein. The repertoire holds hundreds of thousands of distinct CDR3 sequences, with roughly three fifths as singletons. The sequenced material came from blood. These receptors were obtained from a man in his forties or fifties in good health.

The sample holds a few counts of this clonotype. This chain uses TRBV20-1 with TRBJ2-1; 10 nucleotides agree with TRBD2. With V trimmed by 6 bases and J by 5 bases, 7 bases remained unmatched. Germline V CDR1 and CDR2: DFQATT, SNEGSKA (reference sequence). CDR3 length equals 14 residues. In DNA, the CDR3 is TGCAGTGCACTTACTAGCGGGGCCCACAATGAGCAGTTCTTC. Translation: CSALTSGAHNEQFF.

The chain carries TRBV5-1 and TRBJ2-7; D may be TRBD1 (6 bases). The CDR3 contains 16 residues. Trimming stripped 0 bases from V and 3 bases from J, with 16 bases between. Germline CDR1 SGHRS, CDR2 YFSETQ. CDR3 nucleotides: TGCGCCAGCAGCTTGGGCGGAACGGGACAAATCTACGAGCAGTACTTC. This codes for CASSLGGTGQIYEQYF.

The chain recombines TRBV7-2 with TRBJ2-7; the D is unclear. The CDR3 has 14 residues. CDR1 and CDR2 from the germline V gene are SGHTA and FQGNSA. Trimming shortened V by 5 bases and J by 2 bases, and 13 bases separated the two germline ends. The CDR3 loop reads CASSVWANTYEQYF. For the CDR3, the DNA is TGTGCCAGCAGCGTTTGGGCGAACACCTACGAGCAGTACTTC.

The genes are TRBV11-2 and TRBJ2-7; TRBD1 or TRBD2 may be the D gene (5 bases each). The CDR3 contains 16 residues. Germline V gene sequence: CDR1 SGHAT, CDR2 FQNNGV. Trimming shortened V by 1 base and J by 2 bases, and 15 bases separated the two germline ends. The DNA of the CDR3 is TGTGCCAGCAGCTTAGCCATCGGGGCAGGGCCCTACGAGCAGTACTTC. Translating it yields CASSLAIGAGPYEQYF.

The chain employs TRBV29-1 and TRBJ2-1; unclear D gene. The CDR3 has 16 amino acids. V was cut by 0 bases and J by 7 bases, with 19 bases left in between. CDR1 and CDR2 (germline): SQVTM, ANQGSEA. In DNA form, the CDR3 reads TGCAGCGTTGAAGATCGCGCCGGTTATTACGTTAATGAGCAGTTCTTC. Its protein is CSVEDRAGYYVNEQFF.

The V call is TRBV5-1, the J call TRBJ2-3; D is possibly TRBD1 or TRBD2 (5 bases each). Germline CDR1 and CDR2: SGHRS and YFSETQ. The CDR3 has 15 residues. V was shortened by 0 bases and J by 4 bases, with 12 bases between the two germline ends. The CDR3 DNA follows: TGCGCCAGCAGCTTGGGGGGCGGGTCGCCAGATACGCAGTATTTT. It codes for CASSLGGGSPDTQYF.

V is TRBV20-1 and J is TRBJ2-7, with D perhaps matching TRBD1 or TRBD2 (5 bases each). Trimming pared 5 bases from V and 6 bases from J, leaving 14 bases between. CDR1 and CDR2 (germline): DFQATT, SNEGSKA (reference sequence). This CDR3 spans 12 amino acids. CDR3 amino acids: CSARGQSLEQYF. The CDR3 DNA is TGCAGTGCTCGGGGCCAGTCCCTCGAGCAGTACTTC.

The J gene is TRBJ1-1, the V gene TRBV10-3; D not resolved. Germline assignment: CDR1 ENHRY and CDR2 SYGVKD. V was shortened by 7 bases and J by 3 bases, with 6 bases between the two germline ends. The CDR3 contains 11 residues. CDR3 sequence reads: CAIMTDTEAFF. DNA for the CDR3: TGTGCCATCATGACGGACACTGAAGCTTTCTTT.

In its sample, this clonotype was seen a few times. CDR3 in amino acids: CASSLGLAVRGNEQFF. Written as DNA, the CDR3 is TGTGCCAGCAGTCTGGGACTAGCGGTCCGGGGCAATGAGCAGTTCTTC. The chain links TRBV27 to TRBJ2-1; 11 positions match TRBD2. This CDR3 spans 16 amino acids. V was pared by 5 bases and J by 6 bases, with 9 bases of the junction left unmatched. Per the germline V gene, CDR1 is MNHEY and CDR2 is SMNVEV (reference sequence).

The rearrangement links TRBV4-1 to TRBJ1-1; 9 bases map to TRBD1. The CDR3 extends over 15 amino acids. Germline trimming cut 4 bases from V and 7 bases from J; bases unmatched to any gene: 10. CDR1 is MGHRA, CDR2 YSYEKL, per germline. CDR3 loop: CASSRAFRTGVEAFF. As DNA, the CDR3 is TGCGCCAGCAGCCGAGCTTTCCGGACAGGGGTTGAAGCTTTCTTT.

The rearrangement joins TRBV29-1 to TRBJ2-5, with TRBD1 matching over 7 bases. Germline loops: CDR1 SQVTM, CDR2 ANQGSEA. Trimming took 2 bases from V and 2 from J; bases not matched to a gene: 23. The CDR3 has 20 amino acids. DNA of the CDR3: TGCAGCGTTGAATACGTGGGAAGGGCAGGGGGAAGTCGGTTACAAGAGACCCAGTACTTC. It specifies CSVEYVGRAGGSRLQETQYF.

Details on this clonotype: Its ends do not fully match the called genes, so a read error is possible. The V gene is TRBV5-1, the J gene TRBJ2-7; 15 bases are a match to TRBD2. The germline gives CDR1 SGHRS, CDR2 YFSETQ. The length of the CDR3 is 15 residues. This CDR3 reads CASSLGTSGGYEQYF. CDR3 in DNA: TGTGCCAGCAGTTTGGGGACTAGCGGGGGGTACGAGCAGTACTTC. The full variable domain, its missing parts supplied by reference TRBV5-1 and TRBJ2-7, is KAGVTQTPRYLIKTRGQQVTLSCSPISGHRSVSWYQQTPGQGLQFLFEYFSETQRNKGNFPGRFSGRQFSNSRSEMNVSTLELGDSALYLCASSLGTSGGYEQYFGPGTRLTVT.

The chain carries TRBV7-3 and TRBJ2-3; D is uncertain. The CDR3 is 14 residues long. V lost 4 bases and J 2 bases, leaving 10 bases between the germline ends. Germline lookup yields CDR1 SGHTA and CDR2 FQGTGA. The CDR3 spells CASSCEQPTDTQYF. DNA for the CDR3: TGTGCCAGCAGCTGCGAGCAACCCACAGATACGCAGTATTTT. Full variable domain (rest looked up from reference TRBV7-3 and TRBJ2-3): GAGVSQTPSNKVTEKGKYVELRCDPISGHTALYWYRQSLGQGPEFLIYFQGTGAADDSGLPNDRFFAVRPEGSVSTLKIQRTERGDSAVYLCASSCEQPTDTQYFGPGTRLTVL.

The rearrangement joins TRBV12-3 or TRBV12-4 to TRBJ1-4; D possibly corresponds to TRBD1 (6 bases). The CDR3 has 14 residues. Trimming removed 4 bases at V and 4 bases at J, with 10 bases between. The DNA of the CDR3 is TGTGCCAGCAGTTCCGGACAGCTTAATGAAAAACTGTTTTTT. Translated: CASSSGQLNEKLFF.

The CDR3: CATSDLTGEETQYF. CDR3 DNA sequence: TGTGCCACCAGTGATTTGACAGGGGAGGAGACCCAGTACTTC. The V and J genes are TRBV24-1 and TRBJ2-7, with 7 bases aligning to TRBD1. The DNA end lines up better with TRBJ2-5; the J call may be wrong. The germline CDR1 and CDR2 sequences are KGHDR and SFDVKD. CDR3 length: 14 residues.

The rearrangement uses TRBV7-3 and TRBJ1-1; no reliable D call. This CDR3 region has 13 residues. V was clipped by 4 bases and J by 1 base, with 7 bases between them. Germline V gene sequence: CDR1 SGHTA, CDR2 FQGTGA. CDR3 amino acids: CASSSTPNTEAFF. CDR3 bases: TGTGCCAGCAGCTCCACACCGAACACTGAAGCTTTCTTT.

The chain has TRBV5-1 and TRBJ2-1; 7 bases fit TRBD1. Germline CDR1 is SGHRS and CDR2 is YFSETQ. The CDR3 totals 14 residues. V trimming: 4 bases; J trimming: 5 bases; junction bases outside the gene matches: 6. The chain's CDR3 is CASSVITGDNEQFF. In DNA form, the CDR3 reads TGCGCCAGCAGCGTGATCACAGGGGACAATGAGCAGTTCTTC.